This T cell receptor (beta chain) was sequenced in a study of CD8+ T cells in alopecia areata listed by TCRdb under 2018. Broadly, across the study: Skin from C3H/HeJ donors with spontaneous alopecia (roughly 6-13 months old) was grafted onto female C3H/HeJ recipients that were roughly 7-10 weeks old. High-throughput TCRbeta sequencing was used to examine T cell clonal expansion in alopecia areata in both the C3H/HeJ mouse model and human patients. Scalp tissue and sorted CD4+ and CD8+ peripheral blood T cells from patchy and totalis/universalis alopecia areata patients and from healthy controls were covered by human TCRbeta sequencing. Clonality in the scalp was compared among normal scalp (n=4), patchy alopecia areata scalp (n=8), and alopecia totalis/universalis scalp (n=8). RNA came from the PAXgene miRNA kit for fixed scalp, the miRNeasy kit for PBMCs, and the RNeasy kit for mouse skin. TCRbeta CDR3 regions were amplified by immunoSEQ multiplex PCR with 35 Vbeta forward and 13 Jbeta reverse primers.

A distance of 11 bases separates the germline ends of V and J, which lose 2 bases and 0 bases respectively. Reading from cysteine to phenylalanine, the CDR3 counts 16 amino acids. The DNA covers only part of the CDR3, 36 bases in frame from base 1. The germline V gene (reference sequence) provides CDR1 LGHNA and CDR2 YNLKQL. In this sample, this clone turned up many times. Its antigen specificity is not known. As a mouse receptor, it takes its gene names and germline sequences from the mouse. The CDR3 is cut off 4 residues early in the read; its end comes from the germline J gene. The receptor library was made with the immunoSEQ multiplex PCR assay. RNA was extracted from all samples and reverse transcribed into cDNA as template for TCR sequencing. First-strand cDNA was synthesized with SuperScript III using a 2:1 mix of oligo-dT and random hexamers. Amplification bias was assessed with a synthetic immune receptor repertoire, and residual bias was removed computationally. Libraries were sequenced on Illumina HiSeq with 60 bp reads covering the CDR3, read from J toward V. As for the original processing: Raw reads were preprocessed to remove errors, and CDR3 was defined by IMGT conventions from the conserved cysteine to phenylalanine. Clonality was computed by normalizing Shannon entropy by log2 of the number of productive unique TCRs and subtracting the result from 1. Whether each scalp clone was CD4 or CD8 was inferred by checking scalp TCRbeta sequences against the CD4 and CD8 repertoires from sorted blood. Not all clones reach the TCRdb copy of this immuneACCESS table, which keeps in-frame sequences only. Checked studies attribute under half of the gap to unresolved V genes and leave the rest unexplained. V and J calls and clone size come straight from that table; D and trimming were deduced from the DNA. The table for this sample lists fewer than 2,000 clones, none of them counted only once. The top ten clonotypes cover about 29% of the sample.

Broad study findings and their caveats: Scalp TCR repertoire analysis is complicated because resident alphabeta T cells in normal human skin are also sequenced, whereas mouse skin is dominated by gammadelta T cells. Shared TCR sequences between patients were less evident than in mice, which may be partly attributable to HLA diversity in the patient population. Compared with normal scalp, lesional scalp, particularly in alopecia totalis/universalis, had higher clonality and more expanded CD8+ clones, which suggests antigenic drive.

The time point label, read with the paper, signifies: mouse skin 6 weeks after grafting, around onset of hair loss. Mouse graft recipients had skin biopsies taken at grafting and 3 and 6 weeks after grafting to track clonal expansion. This chain joins TRBV5 to TRBJ2-1; possibly the D gene is TRBD2, per 6 matching bases. This clonotype originated in a C3H/HeJ mouse with alopecia areata. In terms of MHC, this strain is H2-k. This specimen was skin, taken at week 6. The CDR3 protein: CASSQQTGHNYAEQFF. CDR3 DNA, as far as it was read: TGTGCCAGCAGCCAACAGACTGGCCATAACTATGCT.